This TCR beta chain emerged from a study of cytomegalovirus exposure and HLA in healthy donors. Study background: Of some 360 genotyped donors, 81% clustered with self-reported Caucasian donors.

This CDR3 has 15 amino acids. Trimming removed 5 bases from V and 4 bases from J; junction bases left unmatched: 6. Germline V gene lookup returns CDR1 SGHTA and CDR2 FQGNSA. The PCR employed 60 Vbeta primers together with 13 Jbeta primers. TCRdb's table, derived via immunoSEQ multiplex PCR, lists solely in-frame clones and lacks some. The repertoire holds 100,000 to 120,000 clones, with 78% as singletons. The TCR sequence derives from a male donor in good health and CMV-seronegative. This sequence joins TRBV7-2 and TRBJ1-2, with 11 bases lining up with TRBD1. The sequencing input was PBMCs. The CDR3 DNA is TGTGCCAGCAGCCAAGGACAGGGGGCGTTCTATGGCTACACCTTC. Its protein product is CASSQGQGAFYGYTF.